These 21 T cell receptor beta chains came from one sample sequenced in a study of early T cells in non-severe SARS-CoV-2 infection. One entry per CDR3 protein, called by TCRdb with MiXCR from the 5' RACE reads. This sample has about 48,000 distinct CDR3 sequences, with roughly 9.8% found just once. Material for sequencing was whole blood. These receptors came from an adult who was a healthcare worker with PCR-confirmed SARS-CoV-2 infection or an uninfected control (not recorded which).

This clonotype was detected ten times or more. The chain recombines TRBV7-8 with TRBJ2-1; D is perhaps TRBD2 (5 bases). The CDR3 is 15 residues long. Trimming cost V 1 base and J 4 bases, with 11 bases left between them. CDR1 and CDR2 from the germline V gene are SGHVS and FQNEAQ. CDR3 DNA: TGTGCCAGCAGCTTAGAGAGGGTGATATACAATGAGCAGTTCTTC. Protein sequence: CASSLERVIYNEQFF.

This clonotype has only a few counts. J is TRBJ1-2 and V is TRBV10-3; 9 bases align to TRBD1. Germline lookup yields CDR1 ENHRY and CDR2 SYGVKD. CDR3 length: 13 residues. V shed 10 bases, J shed 6 bases, and the junction held 9 bases outside the gene matches. The CDR3 is CATREGQGNGYTF. As DNA, the CDR3 is TGTGCCACCCGTGAGGGACAGGGAAATGGCTACACCTTC.

This clonotype was seen many times. This CDR3 reads CASSISHPVYNEQFF. As DNA, the CDR3 is TGTGCCAGTAGTATATCACATCCCGTCTACAATGAGCAGTTCTTC. V gene TRBV19 combines with J gene TRBJ2-1; D not resolved. The CDR3 is 15 amino acids. Trimming removed 2 bases at V and 3 bases at J, with 11 bases between. Germline V CDR1 and CDR2: LNHDA, SQIVND (reference sequence).

This clonotype appeared a few times. This chain connects TRBV9 to TRBJ2-7; D remains unclear. CDR3 length: 14 amino acids. Trimming removed 0 bases from V and 0 bases from J, with 7 bases in between. CDR1 and CDR2 from the germline V gene are SGDLS and YYNGEE. CDR3 nucleotide sequence: TGTGCCAGCAGCGTAGTAGCCTCCTCCTACGAGCAGTACTTC. Translating it yields CASSVVASSYEQYF.

The gene calls are TRBV7-9 and TRBJ2-7; no clear D. V lost 5 bases to trimming and J lost 3 bases, with 17 bases between them. This CDR3 comprises 15 residues. Germline assignment: CDR1 SEHNR and CDR2 FQNEAQ (reference sequence). CDR3 in amino acids: CASSPTGVTLYEQYF. CDR3 bases: TGTGCCAGCAGCCCCACGGGCGTCACCCTCTACGAGCAGTACTTC.

The rearrangement links TRBV4-1 to TRBJ2-6; D is unresolved. From germline, CDR1 is MGHRA and CDR2 YSYEKL. The CDR3 runs 15 residues. The V end lost 3 bases, the J end lost 2 bases, and 8 bases lay between the germline ends. CDR3 in DNA: TGCGCCAGCAGCCATAACACTGCTGGGGCCAACGTCCTGACTTTC. Translation: CASSHNTAGANVLTF.

The V gene is TRBV30, the J gene TRBJ2-5; D call uncertain. V gave up 0 bases and J gave up 4 bases, with 3 bases separating them. Germline V CDR1 and CDR2: GTSNPN, SVGIG (reference sequence). CDR3 length: 11 residues. As DNA, the CDR3 is TGTGCCTGGAGTGTCGCAGAGACCCAGTACTTC. Protein product: CAWSVAETQYF.

This clonotype appeared many times. The chain joins TRBV7-2 to TRBJ2-5; tentatively, D is TRBD2 (7 bases). CDR3 length: 18 amino acids. Germline CDR1 and CDR2: SGHTA and FQGNSA. Trimming took off 2 bases at V and 0 bases at J, with 19 bases between the two ends. The CDR3 coding sequence is TGTGCCAGCAGCTTATATGGTGGGGGGGCGAGGTACCAAGAGACCCAGTACTTC. This sequence encodes CASSLYGGGARYQETQYF.

This rearrangement joins TRBV6-2 or TRBV6-3 to TRBJ2-2, with a weak D call TRBD2 (5 bases). The germline V gene encodes CDR1 MNHEY and CDR2 SVGEGT. CDR3 length: 14 residues. V shed 5 bases and J shed 1 base, with 8 bases lying between them. This CDR3 is CASSARENTGELFF. As DNA, the CDR3 is TGTGCCAGCAGTGCCCGGGAGAACACCGGGGAGCTGTTTTTT.

The V gene is TRBV12-3 or TRBV12-4, the J gene TRBJ2-3; 8 bases line up with TRBD1. The V and J ends lost 3 bases and 6 bases, in that order; junction bases with no gene match: 5. This CDR3 is 14 amino acids long. CDR3 in DNA: TGTGCCAGCAGTTTGGAGGACAGGGCGGATACGCAGTATTTT. This encodes CASSLEDRADTQYF.

The CDR3 loop is CSAGLGATQYF. The CDR3, as DNA: TGCAGTGCTGGTCTAGGGGCGACCCAGTACTTC. The chain couples TRBV20-1 to TRBJ2-5; the D gene is possibly TRBD1 (5 bases). Trimming stripped 5 bases from V and 7 bases from J, with 11 bases between. Germline values: CDR1 DFQATT, CDR2 SNEGSKA (reference sequence). The CDR3 is 11 amino acids.

The rearrangement uses TRBV4-1 and TRBJ2-7, with TRBD1 matching 10 bases. CDR1 is MGHRA, CDR2 YSYEKL, per germline. V shed 5 bases and J 7 bases; nucleotides not matched to a gene: 11. CDR3 size: 15 residues. CDR3 region: CASSFRDRGIWEQYF. CDR3 nucleotide sequence: TGCGCCAGCAGCTTCAGGGACAGGGGTATTTGGGAGCAGTACTTC.

There are a few counts of this clonotype. The rearrangement links TRBV20-1 to TRBJ2-7, with 7 bases identical to TRBD2. J was trimmed by 0 bases and V by 2 bases; bases with no gene match: 10. This CDR3 region has 16 residues. CDR1 is DFQATT, CDR2 SNEGSKA, per germline (reference sequence). The CDR3 DNA reads TGCAGTGCTAGAAATAACCCACTAGCGTACTCCTACGAGCAGTACTTC. This gives the protein CSARNNPLAYSYEQYF.

At least ten counts were recorded for this clonotype. V gene TRBV7-8 combines with J gene TRBJ2-7, with 7 bases lining up with TRBD1. Germline-derived CDR1 and CDR2 are SGHVS and FQNEAQ. Unmatched junction bases numbered 7, after V lost 0 bases and J lost 2 bases. CDR3 length equals 16 residues. The CDR3 loop is CASSLAATGSTYEQYF. Written as DNA, the CDR3 is TGTGCCAGCAGCTTAGCGGCGACAGGGTCCACCTACGAGCAGTACTTC. The full variable domain, completed using reference TRBV7-8 and TRBJ2-7, is GAGVSQSPRYKVAKRGQDVALRCDPISGHVSLFWYQQALGQGPEFLTYFQNEAQLDKSGLPSDRFFAERPEGSVSTLKIQRTQQEDSAVYLCASSLAATGSTYEQYFGPGTRLTVT.

This clonotype was seen repeatedly, ten times or more. V gene TRBV12-3 or TRBV12-4 combines with J gene TRBJ2-7, with 9 bases aligning to TRBD1. With V trimmed by 5 bases and J by 5 bases, 10 bases remained unmatched. The CDR3 has 15 amino acids. The CDR3 nucleotides read TGTGCCAGCAGTCCGACAGGGGGTCCCAGGGACGAGCAGTACTTC. It is translated as CASSPTGGPRDEQYF.

The table lists this clonotype with many counts. The V gene is TRBV6-5, the J gene TRBJ2-7, with D tentatively TRBD2 (6 bases). This CDR3 is built from 15 residues. V shed 6 bases and J shed 6 bases, with 21 bases lying between them. Germline loops: CDR1 MNHEY, CDR2 SVGAGI. The CDR3 reads CASRRRETIGGEQYF. Written as DNA, the CDR3 is TGTGCCAGCAGGAGGAGGGAAACCATCGGGGGCGAGCAGTACTTC.

This clonotype has at least ten counts. The rearrangement links TRBV20-1 to TRBJ2-1, with TRBD2 matching over 14 bases. The CDR3 is 16 amino acids. The germline CDR1 and CDR2 sequences are DFQATT and SNEGSKA (reference sequence). Trimming took 1 base from V and 9 from J; bases not matched to a gene: 8. This CDR3 reads CSARARLAGGPGEQFF. DNA of the CDR3: TGCAGTGCTAGAGCCAGACTAGCGGGAGGGCCGGGTGAGCAGTTCTTC.

V usage is TRBV27 and J usage is TRBJ2-1; D is ambiguous. Germline CDR1 MNHEY, CDR2 SMNVEV (reference sequence). This CDR3 is 13 amino acids long. V shed 3 bases and J shed 5 bases, with 8 bases lying between them. Here the CDR3 reads CASSFGQDNEQFF. CDR3 nucleotides: TGTGCCAGCAGTTTTGGGCAGGACAATGAGCAGTTCTTC.

This clonotype has just a few counts. V is TRBV10-3 and J is TRBJ2-7; D possibly corresponds to TRBD1 (5 bases). Germline CDR1 and CDR2: ENHRY and SYGVKD. This CDR3 is 15 amino acids long. The V end lost 2 bases, the J end lost 3 bases, and 14 bases lay between the germline ends. The CDR3 DNA is TGTGCCATCAGTGAGAGCCAGGGCATCTACTACGAGCAGTACTTC. This sequence encodes CAISESQGIYYEQYF.

The chain has TRBV18 and TRBJ1-3; TRBD1 is a possible D gene (6 bases). The V end lost 10 bases, the J end lost 0 bases, and 13 bases lay between the germline ends. The CDR3 spans 14 residues. Looked up from germline, CDR1 is KGHSH and CDR2 is LQKENI. This CDR3 is CAMKTGSSGNTIYF. Here the CDR3 DNA reads TGTGCCATGAAAACAGGGAGCTCTGGAAACACCATATATTTT.

Many counts were recorded for this clonotype. This chain links TRBV30 with TRBJ2-3, with 8 bases identical to TRBD2. The junction had 6 bases not matched to a gene; V was cut back by 2 bases and J by 5 bases. The CDR3 runs 14 residues. From germline, CDR1 is GTSNPN and CDR2 SVGIG (reference sequence). CDR3 loop: CAWSPLGRGDTQYF. Written as DNA, the CDR3 is TGTGCCTGGAGTCCCCTCGGGAGGGGAGATACGCAGTATTTT.